One sample yielded the 30 T cell receptor beta chains listed below, sequenced in a study of sequential checkpoint blockade in melanoma. Assay: immunoSEQ multiplex PCR; the TCRdb copy retains only in-frame clones and omits some. The data show about 40,000 clones, about nine tenths seen once. Documented treatment: randomized to nivolumab then ipilimumab (arm A) or the reverse (arm B). The sample here was CD8+ T cells sorted from blood (inferred from file names), taken from a patient given nivolumab and ipilimumab in sequence. These receptors came from a human donor with melanoma.

The chain carries TRBV19 and TRBJ1-5, with 9 bases identical to TRBD1. This CDR3 spans 15 amino acids. V lost 1 base, J lost 3 bases, and 1 base stayed unmatched. Germline V CDR1 and CDR2: LNHDA, SQIVND (reference sequence). CDR3: CASSIGTGVNQPQHF. The DNA for the CDR3 is TGTGCCAGTAGTATAGGGACAGGGGTCAATCAGCCCCAGCATTTT.

The chain has TRBV7-6 and TRBJ2-1, with 9 bases fitting TRBD2. Germline CDR1 SGHVS, CDR2 FNYEAQ. The CDR3 runs to 16 residues. With V trimmed by 5 bases and J by 1 base, 6 bases remained unmatched. The CDR3 loop reads CASSHPLAGSYNEQFF. In DNA, the CDR3 is TGTGCCAGCAGCCACCCCCTAGCGGGATCCTACAATGAGCAGTTCTTC. The variable domain in full, with the rest retrieved from reference TRBV7-6 and TRBJ2-1, is GAGVSQSPRYKVTKRGQDVALRCDPISGHVSLYWYRQALGQGPEFLTYFNYEAQQDKSGLPNDRFSAERPEGSISTLTIQRTEQRDSAMYRCASSHPLAGSYNEQFFGPGTRLTVL.

This rearrangement joins TRBV19 to TRBJ1-2; D might be TRBD1 (6 bases). Per the germline V gene, CDR1 is LNHDA and CDR2 is SQIVND (reference sequence). V lost 5 bases and J 5 bases, leaving 18 bases between the germline ends. The CDR3 extends over 15 amino acids. In nucleotides, the CDR3 is TGTGCCAGTAGTTACCGGGACAATCCCGTTTATGGCTACACCTTC. Translated, it gives CASSYRDNPVYGYTF. The full variable domain, with the rest looked up from reference TRBV19 and TRBJ1-2, is DGGITQSPKYLFRKEGQNVTLSCEQNLNHDAMYWYRQDPGQGLRLIYYSQIVNDFQKGDIAEGYSVSREKKESFPLTVTSAQKNPTAFYLCASSYRDNPVYGYTFGSGTRLTVV.

The chain links TRBV27 to TRBJ1-1; D gene ambiguous. The CDR3 totals 11 residues. Trimming removed 8 bases at V and 4 bases at J, with 8 bases between. CDR1 and CDR2 from the germline V gene are MNHEY and SMNVEV (reference sequence). The chain's CDR3 is CASHRGTEAFF. The DNA of the CDR3 is TGTGCCAGCCACCGGGGCACTGAAGCTTTCTTT.

The rearrangement links TRBV27 to TRBJ2-7, with unresolved D. CDR1 and CDR2 from the germline V gene are MNHEY and SMNVEV (reference sequence). The CDR3 is made up of 15 amino acids. The germline V and J ends were trimmed by 5 bases and 3 bases, with 17 bases remaining between them. CDR3 DNA: TGTGCCAGCAGTCCGATGGTTGCCCTTAGCTACGAGCAGTACTTC. Protein: CASSPMVALSYEQYF.

The chain is built from TRBV10-3 and TRBJ1-5; 8 bases line up with TRBD1. From germline, CDR1 is ENHRY and CDR2 SYGVKD. Unmatched junction bases numbered 11, after V lost 10 bases and J lost 3 bases. This CDR3 is 15 amino acids long. CDR3 sequence reads: CATQNRGQDNQPQHF. Written as DNA, the CDR3 is TGTGCCACCCAAAACAGGGGACAGGACAATCAGCCCCAGCATTTT.

The rearrangement joins TRBV7-9 to TRBJ1-1, with D perhaps TRBD1 (5 bases). Germline CDR1 is SEHNR and CDR2 is FQNEAQ (reference sequence). The CDR3 is 14 amino acids. Trimming removed 1 base from V and 5 bases from J, with 11 bases in between. In DNA, the CDR3 is TGTGCCAGCAGCTTAGTTCAGGGTGAGACTGAAGCTTTCTTT. It is translated as CASSLVQGETEAFF.

By proportion, this clone is medium-sized. The V and J genes are TRBV5-6 and TRBJ2-7, with 9 positions matching TRBD1. The length of the CDR3 is 14 residues. The V segment lost 0 bases and the J segment 5 bases; nucleotides outside the gene matches: 3. Per germline, CDR1 SGHDT and CDR2 YYEEEE. Here the CDR3 reads CASSLGQGDNEQYF. CDR3 nucleotide sequence: TGTGCCAGCAGCTTGGGACAGGGGGACAACGAGCAGTACTTC.

The J gene is TRBJ1-6, the V gene TRBV30; maybe TRBD1 (5 bases). The germline V gene has CDR1 GTSNPN and CDR2 SVGIG (reference sequence). This CDR3 region has 15 residues. The germline V and J ends were trimmed by 3 bases and 5 bases, with 14 bases remaining between them. As DNA, the CDR3 is TGTGCCTGGAGGCTCCTGGCGGGACATAATTCACCCCTCCACTTT. Its translation: CAWRLLAGHNSPLHF.

CDR3 region: CASSHRFTTNEKLFF. CDR3 in DNA: TGTGCCAGCAGCCACAGGTTCACGACTAATGAAAAACTGTTTTTT. This chain links TRBV7-2 with TRBJ1-4, with D possibly TRBD1 on 5 matching bases. The V end lost 5 bases, the J end lost 2 bases, and 12 bases lay between the germline ends. Germline CDR1 reads SGHTA; CDR2 reads FQGNSA. This CDR3 has 15 amino acids.

This rearrangement joins TRBV7-3 to TRBJ2-1; TRBD2 is a possible D gene (5 bases). CDR1 and CDR2 (germline): SGHTA, FQGTGA. Trimming shortened V by 4 bases and J by 0 bases, and 13 bases separated the two germline ends. The CDR3 is 16 residues long. CDR3 protein: CASSSSPGYSYNEQFF. The CDR3 DNA is TGTGCCAGCAGCTCCAGTCCGGGATACTCCTACAATGAGCAGTTCTTC.

The chain recombines TRBV5-1 with TRBJ2-7; 7 nucleotides agree with TRBD1. Germline CDR1 reads SGHRS; CDR2 reads YFSETQ. The J segment lost 9 bases and the V segment lost 2 bases, leaving 17 bases of the junction unmatched. This CDR3 region has 16 residues. The CDR3 coding sequence is TGCGCCAGCAGCTTTGGGCCGGGACAGTTTCCCCTCGTGCAGTACTTC. Its protein is CASSFGPGQFPLVQYF.

The chain combines TRBV19 with TRBJ2-7, with 7 bases identical to TRBD2. The ends lost 3 bases at V and 3 bases at J; junction bases unmatched: 2. CDR1 and CDR2 (germline): LNHDA, SQIVND (reference sequence). This CDR3 is built from 13 residues. The CDR3 bases are TGTGCCAGTAGTATGGGGAGGGGCTACGAGCAGTACTTC. This encodes CASSMGRGYEQYF.

The genes are TRBV7-6 and TRBJ1-1; the match to TRBD1 covers 10 bases. Germline V gene data show CDR1 as SGHVS and CDR2 as FNYEAQ. The CDR3 is 14 residues long. V shed 4 bases and J 4 bases; nucleotides not matched to a gene: 3. DNA for the CDR3: TGTGCCAGCAGCTGGGGACAGGGGTTCACTGAAGCTTTCTTT. It specifies CASSWGQGFTEAFF.

CDR3 coding DNA: TGTGCCACCGGGGGGTTGTACGAGCAGTACTTC. It encodes CATGGLYEQYF. The chain links TRBV6-1 to TRBJ2-7; 7 bases match TRBD2. The germline CDR1 and CDR2 sequences are MNHNS and SASEGT. The J segment lost 4 bases and the V segment lost 10 bases, leaving 4 bases of the junction unmatched. The CDR3 is made up of 11 amino acids.

The sample holds one count of this clone. The chain couples TRBV5-1 to TRBJ2-1; 9 positions match TRBD2. Trimming cost V 7 bases and J 8 bases; bases outside gene matches: 10. The CDR3 runs 14 residues. Germline CDR1 reads SGHRS; CDR2 reads YFSETQ. The CDR3 sequence: CASVGIAGVDEQFF. DNA of the CDR3: TGCGCCAGCGTCGGAATAGCGGGAGTCGATGAGCAGTTCTTC. Combining the CDR3 with reference TRBV5-1 and TRBJ2-1 gives the whole variable domain KAGVTQTPRYLIKTRGQQVTLSCSPISGHRSVSWYQQTPGQGLQFLFEYFSETQRNKGNFPGRFSGRQFSNSRSEMNVSTLELGDSALYLCASVGIAGVDEQFFGPGTRLTVL.

The table lists this clone with a count of one. This rearrangement joins TRBV9 to TRBJ1-3; 7 bases match TRBD1. In germline, CDR1 is SGDLS, CDR2 YYNGEE. The junction had 6 bases not matched to a gene; V was cut back by 5 bases and J by 4 bases. The CDR3 consists of 14 residues. In nucleotides, the CDR3 is TGTGCCAGCAGGCCCGGGACAGAGGGAAACACCATATATTTT. Translating gives CASRPGTEGNTIYF.

The genes are TRBV11-2 and TRBJ1-2, with 7 bases lining up with TRBD1. Germline V gives CDR1 SGHAT, CDR2 FQNNGV. The CDR3 has 13 amino acids. The V gene end was trimmed by 5 bases and the J gene end by 4 bases; junction bases not matched to a gene: 4. CDR3 residues: CASSLDRAYGYTF. CDR3 coding DNA: TGTGCCAGCAGCCTCGACAGGGCCTATGGCTACACCTTC.

This clone was found once. The chain uses TRBV5-4 and TRBJ2-3; D is uncertain. CDR3 length equals 13 residues. Germline loops: CDR1 SGHNT, CDR2 YYREEE (reference sequence). The germline V and J ends were trimmed by 0 bases and 5 bases, with 7 bases remaining between them. Here the CDR3 DNA reads TGTGCCAGCAGCTTGGTAGTCGGAGATACGCAGTATTTT. Protein: CASSLVVGDTQYF.

The V and J genes are TRBV15 and TRBJ2-7, with TRBD1 as a possible D gene (6 bases). CDR3 length: 14 residues. The ends were cut back, 4 bases at V and 1 base at J, with 11 bases in the middle. The germline V gene has CDR1 LNHNV and CDR2 YYDKDF (reference sequence). The CDR3 bases are TGTGCCACCAGCACCTTACAGGGTTCCTACGAGCAGTACTTC. Its translation is CATSTLQGSYEQYF. The full variable domain, in which reference TRBV15 and TRBJ2-7 provide the parts outside the CDR3, is DAMVIQNPRYQVTQFGKPVTLSCSQTLNHNVMYWYQQKSSQAPKLLFHYYDKDFNNEADTPDNFQSRRPNTSFCFLDIRSPGLGDTAMYLCATSTLQGSYEQYFGPGTRLTVT.

The chain recombines TRBV7-8 with TRBJ2-7; the D is unclear. This CDR3 has 15 amino acids. Germline-derived CDR1 and CDR2 are SGHVS and FQNEAQ. The ends were cut back, 2 bases at V and 0 bases at J, with 11 bases in the middle. The CDR3 protein is CASSLLAARSYEQYV. Written as DNA, the CDR3 is TGTGCCAGCAGCTTACTGGCGGCCCGCTCCTACGAGCAGTACGTC.

This chain connects TRBV27 to TRBJ2-6; TRBD1 might be the D (6 bases). V dropped 2 bases and J dropped 0 bases, with 14 bases sitting between them. This CDR3 has 18 amino acids. CDR1 MNHEY and CDR2 SMNVEV come from the germline V gene (reference sequence). CDR3 nucleotide sequence: TGTGCCAGCAGTTTAGAGTCGGGACACAACTCTGGGGCCAACGTCCTGACTTTC. Protein: CASSLESGHNSGANVLTF.

This rearrangement joins TRBV5-1 to TRBJ2-7; tentative D call: TRBD1 (6 bases). The V and J ends lost 6 bases and 2 bases respectively, with 12 bases between them. The germline gives CDR1 SGHRS, CDR2 YFSETQ. The CDR3 has 13 amino acids. CDR3 residues: CASMTGGTYEQYF. The DNA for the CDR3 is TGCGCCAGCATGACAGGAGGAACCTACGAGCAGTACTTC.

The chain employs TRBV6-1 and TRBJ2-7; 8 bases are a match to TRBD1. In germline, CDR1 is MNHNS, CDR2 SASEGT. The CDR3 extends over 15 amino acids. The CDR3 nucleotides read TGTACCAGCAGCGAATGGGGACAGGCTCTCTACGAGCAGTACGTC. It yields the protein CTSSEWGQALYEQYV.

The rearrangement uses TRBV15 and TRBJ2-3; the match to TRBD2 covers 7 bases. The J segment lost 3 bases and the V segment lost 0 bases, leaving 9 bases of the junction unmatched. The CDR3 has 17 amino acids. Germline assignment: CDR1 LNHNV and CDR2 YYDKDF (reference sequence). The CDR3: CATSRDLASGVTDTQYF. The CDR3 region has the DNA TGTGCCACCAGCAGAGATCTGGCTAGCGGAGTTACAGATACGCAGTATTTT.

The chain joins TRBV7-8 to TRBJ2-7, with 12 bases matching TRBD2. The CDR3 spans 18 residues. V was clipped by 1 base and J by 0 bases; unmatched bases: 7. Germline CDR1 and CDR2: SGHVS and FQNEAQ. The CDR3 bases are TGTGCCAGCAGCTTAGGGACTAGCGGGGAGGGAGACTCCTACGAGCAGTACGTC. Translating it yields CASSLGTSGEGDSYEQYV.

This rearrangement joins TRBV6-5 to TRBJ2-1, with D possibly being TRBD2 (5 bases). Germline-derived CDR1 and CDR2 are MNHEY and SVGAGI. The V and J ends lost 8 bases and 4 bases respectively, with 9 bases between them. This CDR3 region has 12 residues. The CDR3 DNA reads as TGTGCCAGCGTTAGCGTGTACAATGAGCAGTTCTTC. Amino acids: CASVSVYNEQFF.

The J gene is TRBJ1-1, the V gene TRBV30; D gene unclear. Trimming pared 0 bases from V and 1 base from J, leaving 6 bases between. Germline V gene sequence: CDR1 GTSNPN, CDR2 SVGIG (reference sequence). The CDR3 has 13 amino acids. The CDR3 protein is CAWSVVQNTEAFF. The CDR3 DNA is TGTGCCTGGAGTGTGGTACAGAACACTGAAGCTTTCTTT.

V and J are TRBV29-1 and TRBJ2-7; possible D gene TRBD1, 6 bases. CDR3 length: 13 residues. V dropped 2 bases and J dropped 1 base, with 9 bases sitting between them. Germline V gene lookup returns CDR1 SQVTM and CDR2 ANQGSEA. As DNA, the CDR3 is TGCAGCGTTGAACAGGGGAATTCCTACGAGCAGTACTTC. Protein sequence: CSVEQGNSYEQYF.

The J gene is TRBJ2-5, the V gene TRBV2; 11 positions agree with TRBD2. J lost 2 bases, V lost 6 bases, and 5 bases had no gene match. CDR1 is SNHLY and CDR2 is FYNNEI in the germline V gene. The CDR3 sequence is 15 residues long. The chain's CDR3 is CASRGLADRQETQYF. The CDR3 DNA reads as TGTGCCAGCAGGGGACTAGCGGATAGACAAGAGACCCAGTACTTC.